This is a list of T cell receptor beta chains from one sample in a study of human CD8 memory T cell subsets. After re-calling the 5' RACE reads, TCRdb lists one entry per CDR3 protein, DNA absent. Its table records roughly 3,700 distinct CDR3 sequences. Sequencing was performed on CD8+ T cells from PBMCs. These receptors all come from a human donor in good health. Both conserved end residues are part of each CDR3. Size values are once, few and many counts, or a class for expanded clones, and some rows have none.

cdr3_aa: CASSQYEGLPYEQYF
v_call: TRBV14
j_call: TRBJ2-7
clone_size: medium-sized

cdr3_aa: CASSQEHRFSSYNEQFF
v_call: TRBV3-1
j_call: TRBJ2-1
clone_size: medium-sized

cdr3_aa: CASSLTPGGTEAFF
v_call: TRBV6-2/TRBV6-3
j_call: TRBJ1-1
clone_size: medium-sized

cdr3_aa: CASSQGTSRFTDTQYF
v_call: TRBV14
j_call: TRBJ2-3
clone_size: medium-sized

cdr3_aa: CASSQSGGTQYF
v_call: TRBV23-1
j_call: TRBJ2-5
clone_size: medium-sized

cdr3_aa: CASSAATSDEQFF
v_call: TRBV9
j_call: TRBJ2-1
clone_size: medium-sized

cdr3_aa: CASSFGQGLNTEAFF
v_call: TRBV7-9
j_call: TRBJ1-1
clone_size: medium-sized

cdr3_aa: CASSLGGLRYEQYF
v_call: TRBV5-4
j_call: TRBJ2-7
clone_size: .

cdr3_aa: CASSLFASGDWQFF
v_call: TRBV11-2
j_call: TRBJ2-1
clone_size: medium-sized

cdr3_aa: CASESWVGEQFF
v_call: TRBV12-5
j_call: TRBJ2-1
clone_size: .

cdr3_aa: CASSQEWEGYEQYF
v_call: TRBV4-3
j_call: TRBJ2-7
clone_size: medium-sized

cdr3_aa: CASSLGGQGSGELFF
v_call: TRBV7-9
j_call: TRBJ2-2
clone_size: .

cdr3_aa: CASSLGPTTDGYGYTF
v_call: TRBV7-3
j_call: TRBJ1-2
clone_size: .

cdr3_aa: CASHTGTGRYGYTF
v_call: TRBV25-1
j_call: TRBJ1-2
clone_size: medium-sized

cdr3_aa: CASSSTGSSYNEQFF
v_call: TRBV12-3/TRBV12-4
j_call: TRBJ2-1
clone_size: .

cdr3_aa: CASTQVGDPGGQFF
v_call: TRBV7-9
j_call: TRBJ2-1
clone_size: medium-sized

cdr3_aa: CASSPKGGSGISNEQFF
v_call: TRBV4-2
j_call: TRBJ2-1
clone_size: .

cdr3_aa: CASSWGPVSTDTQYF
v_call: TRBV27
j_call: TRBJ2-3
clone_size: .

cdr3_aa: CASSEGFRDNEQFF
v_call: TRBV25-1
j_call: TRBJ2-1
clone_size: .

cdr3_aa: CASRPGQGVLYGYTF
v_call: TRBV5-1
j_call: TRBJ1-2
clone_size: .

cdr3_aa: CASTPRVGEQFF
v_call: TRBV12-3/TRBV12-4
j_call: TRBJ2-1
clone_size: .

cdr3_aa: CASSSTVDSNQPQHF
v_call: TRBV7-9
j_call: TRBJ1-5
clone_size: medium-sized

cdr3_aa: CASSLVVSEAFF
v_call: TRBV7-9
j_call: TRBJ1-1
clone_size: medium-sized

cdr3_aa: CASSPDRVLAEVQPQHF
v_call: TRBV5-8
j_call: TRBJ1-5
clone_size: .

cdr3_aa: CASSLPEGTEAFF
v_call: TRBV27
j_call: TRBJ1-1
clone_size: medium-sized

cdr3_aa: CASSGTIHGEAFF
v_call: TRBV25-1
j_call: TRBJ1-1
clone_size: medium-sized

cdr3_aa: CSARDLTNTEAFF
v_call: TRBV20-1
j_call: TRBJ1-1
clone_size: medium-sized

cdr3_aa: CASRSTLGSTDTQYF
v_call: TRBV7-9
j_call: TRBJ2-3
clone_size: medium-sized

cdr3_aa: CASSFSGTGTEQYF
v_call: TRBV19
j_call: TRBJ2-7
clone_size: medium-sized

cdr3_aa: CASSLNTGQTQYF
v_call: TRBV7-3
j_call: TRBJ2-5
clone_size: medium-sized

cdr3_aa: CATSARTGNEQYF
v_call: TRBV24-1
j_call: TRBJ2-7
clone_size: medium-sized

cdr3_aa: CAWTRLGGISTDTQYF
v_call: TRBV30
j_call: TRBJ2-3
clone_size: medium-sized

cdr3_aa: CASSVRKLDKNEQFF
v_call: TRBV9
j_call: TRBJ2-1
clone_size: medium-sized

cdr3_aa: CASSYQGLDTEAFF
v_call: TRBV6-5
j_call: TRBJ1-1
clone_size: .

cdr3_aa: CASAGQRLNTGELFF
v_call: TRBV5-1
j_call: TRBJ2-2
clone_size: .

cdr3_aa: CASSPSNAASWGELFF
v_call: TRBV7-3
j_call: TRBJ2-2
clone_size: medium-sized

cdr3_aa: CSARDIPSGYTDTQYF
v_call: TRBV20-1
j_call: TRBJ2-3
clone_size: medium-sized

cdr3_aa: CASSDSLNTEAFF
v_call: TRBV6-4
j_call: TRBJ1-1
clone_size: medium-sized

cdr3_aa: CASSQDSEGTEAFF
v_call: TRBV4-3
j_call: TRBJ1-1
clone_size: .

cdr3_aa: CASSQIAGRVFTDTQYF
v_call: TRBV7-2
j_call: TRBJ2-3
clone_size: .

cdr3_aa: CAISGTYEQYF
v_call: TRBV10-3
j_call: TRBJ2-7
clone_size: .

cdr3_aa: CASSSEGRPDYGYTF
v_call: TRBV12-3/TRBV12-4
j_call: TRBJ1-2
clone_size: .

cdr3_aa: CSVLMGGLVYGYTF
v_call: TRBV20-1
j_call: TRBJ1-2
clone_size: .

cdr3_aa: CASSLGSNEQFF
v_call: TRBV27
j_call: TRBJ2-1
clone_size: .

cdr3_aa: CASTGGNYYGYTF
v_call: TRBV19
j_call: TRBJ1-2
clone_size: .

cdr3_aa: CASSETFYEQYF
v_call: TRBV2
j_call: TRBJ2-7
clone_size: .

cdr3_aa: CSAGTYNEQFF
v_call: TRBV29-1
j_call: TRBJ2-1
clone_size: medium-sized

cdr3_aa: CSVEDPFAETQYF
v_call: TRBV29-1
j_call: TRBJ2-5
clone_size: .

cdr3_aa: CATSDLTSGSTSANTGELFF
v_call: TRBV24-1
j_call: TRBJ2-2
clone_size: .

cdr3_aa: CASSQASGVTEQFF
v_call: TRBV3-1
j_call: TRBJ2-1
clone_size: .

cdr3_aa: CSVGEKGTNEKLFF
v_call: TRBV29-1
j_call: TRBJ1-4
clone_size: medium-sized

cdr3_aa: CASSQDTSWGRSLFF
v_call: TRBV4-3
j_call: TRBJ2-1
clone_size: .

cdr3_aa: CASSGLAEATGELFF
v_call: TRBV12-3/TRBV12-4
j_call: TRBJ2-2
clone_size: medium-sized

cdr3_aa: CSARDRGGYEQYF
v_call: TRBV20-1
j_call: TRBJ2-7
clone_size: medium-sized

cdr3_aa: CASSEMGPDTQYF
v_call: TRBV10-2
j_call: TRBJ2-3
clone_size: .

cdr3_aa: CSASRHSGSSETQYF
v_call: TRBV20-1
j_call: TRBJ2-5
clone_size: .

cdr3_aa: CASSVAGLETQYF
v_call: TRBV9
j_call: TRBJ2-5
clone_size: .

cdr3_aa: CSAPSVGAEAFF
v_call: TRBV20-1
j_call: TRBJ1-1
clone_size: .